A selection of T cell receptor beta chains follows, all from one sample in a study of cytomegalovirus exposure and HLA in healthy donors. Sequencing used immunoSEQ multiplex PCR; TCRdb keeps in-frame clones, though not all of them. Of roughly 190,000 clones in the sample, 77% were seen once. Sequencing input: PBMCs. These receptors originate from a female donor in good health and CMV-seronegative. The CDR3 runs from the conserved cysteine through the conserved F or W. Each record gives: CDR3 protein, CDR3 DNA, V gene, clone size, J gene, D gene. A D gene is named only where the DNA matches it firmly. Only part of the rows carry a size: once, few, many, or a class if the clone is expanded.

cdr3_aa: CASSPEGLVGNEQFF; cdr3_nt: TGTGCCAGCAGCCCAGAGGGACTAGTAGGCAATGAGCAGTTCTTC; v_call: TRBV9; clone_size: NA; j_call: TRBJ2-1; d_call: TRBD2
cdr3_aa: CASLGVSSGANVLTF; cdr3_nt: TGTGCCAGCCTAGGGGTCAGCTCTGGGGCCAACGTCCTGACTTTC; v_call: TRBV28; clone_size: few; j_call: TRBJ2-6; d_call: NA
cdr3_aa: CASSQGGQGGSYGYTF; cdr3_nt: TGCGCCAGCAGCCAAGGGGGACAGGGGGGGTCCTATGGCTACACCTTC; v_call: TRBV4-1; clone_size: NA; j_call: TRBJ1-2; d_call: TRBD1
cdr3_aa: CASSKTDFDEQFF; cdr3_nt: TGTGCCAGTAGTAAGACAGATTTCGATGAGCAGTTCTTC; v_call: TRBV19; clone_size: NA; j_call: TRBJ2-1; d_call: NA
cdr3_aa: CASSLSGWNIQYF; cdr3_nt: TGTGCCAGCAGCTTATCAGGGTGGAACATTCAGTACTTC; v_call: TRBV11-2; clone_size: NA; j_call: TRBJ2-4; d_call: NA
cdr3_aa: CASSYPGDREMNGYTF; cdr3_nt: TGTGCCAGCAGTTACCCGGGGGACAGGGAGATGAATGGCTACACCTTC; v_call: TRBV6-5; clone_size: once; j_call: TRBJ1-2; d_call: TRBD1
cdr3_aa: CASSPTDRALDEQYF; cdr3_nt: TGTGCCAGCAGTCCTACGGACAGGGCCCTAGACGAGCAGTACTTC; v_call: TRBV27; clone_size: NA; j_call: TRBJ2-7; d_call: TRBD1
cdr3_aa: CASSEELLTDTQYF; cdr3_nt: TGTGCCAGCAGTGAGGAGCTGCTCACAGATACGCAGTATTTT; v_call: TRBV2; clone_size: NA; j_call: TRBJ2-3; d_call: NA
cdr3_aa: CASSDRKNEKLFF; cdr3_nt: TGTGCCAGCAGTGACAGGAAGAATGAAAAACTGTTTTTT; v_call: TRBV27; clone_size: NA; j_call: TRBJ1-4; d_call: NA
cdr3_aa: CASSLQGNEQFF; cdr3_nt: TGTGCCAGCAGCTTGCAGGGAAATGAGCAGTTCTTC; v_call: TRBV7-3; clone_size: NA; j_call: TRBJ2-1; d_call: NA
cdr3_aa: CASIESVGEPQPQHF; cdr3_nt: TGTGCCAGTATAGAATCAGTAGGAGAACCACAGCCCCAGCATTTT; v_call: TRBV19; clone_size: NA; j_call: TRBJ1-5; d_call: NA
cdr3_aa: CASSPDRETYNSPLHF; cdr3_nt: TGTGCCAGTAGTCCAGACAGGGAAACCTATAATTCACCCCTCCACTTT; v_call: TRBV19; clone_size: NA; j_call: TRBJ1-6; d_call: TRBD1
cdr3_aa: CASSTGTSGGAGWWETQYF; cdr3_nt: TGTGCCAGCAGTACTGGGACTAGCGGGGGGGCAGGGTGGTGGGAGACCCAGTACTTC; v_call: TRBV7-2; clone_size: NA; j_call: TRBJ2-5; d_call: TRBD2
cdr3_aa: CARSLGLSPNEQFF; cdr3_nt: TGTGCCAGAAGCTTGGGACTCTCACCGAATGAGCAGTTCTTC; v_call: TRBV5-3; clone_size: NA; j_call: TRBJ2-1; d_call: NA
cdr3_aa: CASSPDLATQYNEQFF; cdr3_nt: TGTGCCAGCAGCCCAGACCTAGCGACCCAATACAATGAGCAGTTCTTC; v_call: TRBV11-2; clone_size: NA; j_call: TRBJ2-1; d_call: NA
cdr3_aa: CASPDRGAEKLFF; cdr3_nt: TGCGCCAGCCCTGACAGGGGGGCTGAAAAACTGTTTTTT; v_call: TRBV10-1; clone_size: NA; j_call: TRBJ1-4; d_call: TRBD1
cdr3_aa: CASRDGQALNEKLFF; cdr3_nt: TGTGCCAGCAGAGACGGACAGGCGCTTAATGAAAAACTGTTTTTT; v_call: TRBV6-5; clone_size: NA; j_call: TRBJ1-4; d_call: TRBD1
cdr3_aa: CASSFTGGAFNYGYTF; cdr3_nt: TGTGCCAGCAGCTTCACAGGGGGCGCTTTTAACTATGGCTACACCTTC; v_call: TRBV16; clone_size: NA; j_call: TRBJ1-2; d_call: TRBD1
cdr3_aa: CASSVLSRSPGELFF; cdr3_nt: TGTGCCAGCAGCGTACTCTCCAGGTCCCCCGGGGAGCTGTTTTTT; v_call: TRBV9; clone_size: NA; j_call: TRBJ2-2; d_call: NA
cdr3_aa: CAWGGLAFEETQYF; cdr3_nt: TGTGCCTGGGGGGGACTAGCGTTTGAAGAGACCCAGTACTTC; v_call: TRBV30; clone_size: once; j_call: TRBJ2-5; d_call: TRBD2
cdr3_aa: CAGSSEGRVGSYEQYF; cdr3_nt: TGTGCCGGCAGCTCAGAGGGCCGAGTCGGCTCCTACGAGCAGTACTTC; v_call: TRBV7-2; clone_size: once; j_call: TRBJ2-7; d_call: NA
cdr3_aa: CATSRWGDRGLRKSNQPQHF; cdr3_nt: TGTGCCACCAGCAGGTGGGGGGACAGGGGGTTAAGAAAGAGCAATCAGCCCCAGCATTTT; v_call: TRBV15; clone_size: NA; j_call: TRBJ1-5; d_call: TRBD1
cdr3_aa: CASSLSPRPETSGREYNEQFF; cdr3_nt: TGTGCCAGCAGTTTATCACCCAGGCCGGAGACTAGCGGGAGGGAGTACAATGAGCAGTTCTTC; v_call: TRBV27; clone_size: NA; j_call: TRBJ2-1; d_call: TRBD2
cdr3_aa: CSAPGNNEQFF; cdr3_nt: TGCAGTGCCCCGGGTAACAATGAGCAGTTCTTC; v_call: TRBV20-1; clone_size: NA; j_call: TRBJ2-1; d_call: NA
cdr3_aa: CASSPQVSTDTQYF; cdr3_nt: TGTGCCAGCAGCCCCCAGGTGTCGACAGATACGCAGTATTTT; v_call: TRBV7-8; clone_size: NA; j_call: TRBJ2-3; d_call: NA
cdr3_aa: CASRTPGGEAFF; cdr3_nt: TGTGCCAGCAGGACACCAGGGGGTGAAGCTTTCTTT; v_call: TRBV6-5; clone_size: NA; j_call: TRBJ1-1; d_call: TRBD1
cdr3_aa: CAVLAGADTQYF; cdr3_nt: TGTGCGGTGCTAGCGGGAGCAGATACGCAGTATTTT; v_call: TRBV6-6; clone_size: few; j_call: TRBJ2-3; d_call: TRBD2
cdr3_aa: CASSYPGTGVYTF; cdr3_nt: TGTGCCAGCAGTTACCCCGGGACAGGGGTCTACACCTTC; v_call: TRBV27; clone_size: once; j_call: TRBJ1-2; d_call: TRBD1
cdr3_aa: CASSIFSTGTYEQYF; cdr3_nt: TGTGCCAGTAGTATTTTTTCGACAGGGACCTACGAGCAGTACTTC; v_call: TRBV19; clone_size: NA; j_call: TRBJ2-7; d_call: TRBD1
cdr3_aa: CASLDSRTDTQYF; cdr3_nt: TGTGCCAGTCTTGACAGCCGCACAGATACGCAGTATTTT; v_call: TRBV28; clone_size: NA; j_call: TRBJ2-3; d_call: NA
cdr3_aa: CASSPIAGEETQYF; cdr3_nt: TGTGCCAGCTCTCCGATAGCGGGAGAAGAGACCCAGTACTTC; v_call: TRBV18; clone_size: NA; j_call: TRBJ2-5; d_call: TRBD2
cdr3_aa: CASRRGTYGYTF; cdr3_nt: TGTGCCAGCCGCAGAGGAACATATGGCTACACCTTC; v_call: TRBV9; clone_size: NA; j_call: TRBJ1-2; d_call: NA
cdr3_aa: CASSLGGGTEQYF; cdr3_nt: TGTGCCAGCAGCTTAGGCGGCGGCACAGAGCAGTACTTC; v_call: TRBV7-9; clone_size: NA; j_call: TRBJ2-7; d_call: NA
cdr3_aa: CASSEVPSEQFF; cdr3_nt: TGTGCCAGCAGTGAGGTTCCCAGTGAGCAGTTCTTC; v_call: TRBV25-1; clone_size: NA; j_call: TRBJ2-1; d_call: NA
cdr3_aa: CASKLAVPGELFF; cdr3_nt: TGTGCCAGCAAGCTGGCGGTTCCCGGGGAGCTGTTTTTT; v_call: TRBV27; clone_size: NA; j_call: TRBJ2-2; d_call: NA
cdr3_aa: CASSLYSTDNPPLHF; cdr3_nt: TGTGCCAGCAGCTTATATTCGACAGATAATCCACCCCTCCACTTT; v_call: TRBV7-2; clone_size: NA; j_call: TRBJ1-6; d_call: NA
cdr3_aa: CSALGSVEQYF; cdr3_nt: TGCAGTGCCCTCGGTTCGGTGGAGCAGTACTTC; v_call: TRBV20-1; clone_size: NA; j_call: TRBJ2-7; d_call: NA
cdr3_aa: CASRVDRAYGYTF; cdr3_nt: TGTGCCAGCAGGGTGGACAGGGCCTATGGCTACACCTTC; v_call: TRBV28; clone_size: few; j_call: TRBJ1-2; d_call: TRBD1
cdr3_aa: CSSRGVTGELFF; cdr3_nt: TGTTCCAGCAGAGGGGTAACCGGGGAGCTGTTTTTT; v_call: TRBV7-9; clone_size: once; j_call: TRBJ2-2; d_call: NA
cdr3_aa: CASSLAGQGPSYEQYF; cdr3_nt: TGCGCCAGCAGCTTGGCGGGACAGGGGCCCTCCTACGAGCAGTACTTC; v_call: TRBV5-1; clone_size: NA; j_call: TRBJ2-7; d_call: TRBD1
cdr3_aa: CASKRGGVNIQYF; cdr3_nt: TGTGCCAGCAAAAGAGGGGGCGTGAACATTCAGTACTTC; v_call: TRBV7-8; clone_size: NA; j_call: TRBJ2-4; d_call: TRBD1
cdr3_aa: CASSESLAGAEETQYF; cdr3_nt: TGTGCCAGCAGTGAGAGTCTAGCGGGAGCTGAAGAGACCCAGTACTTC; v_call: TRBV6-1; clone_size: NA; j_call: TRBJ2-5; d_call: TRBD2
cdr3_aa: CASTPQISNQPQHF; cdr3_nt: TGTGCCAGTACCCCGCAGATTAGCAATCAGCCCCAGCATTTT; v_call: TRBV19; clone_size: NA; j_call: TRBJ1-5; d_call: NA
cdr3_aa: CASSAGQANEKLFF; cdr3_nt: TGTGCCAGCAGTGCGGGACAGGCAAATGAAAAACTGTTTTTT; v_call: TRBV6-1; clone_size: few; j_call: TRBJ1-4; d_call: TRBD1
cdr3_aa: CASSQETSGGIRWPQYF; cdr3_nt: TGCGCCAGCAGCCAAGAGACTAGCGGGGGGATTCGGTGGCCGCAGTATTTT; v_call: TRBV4-3; clone_size: NA; j_call: TRBJ2-3; d_call: TRBD2
cdr3_aa: CASSHSDSYNEQFF; cdr3_nt: TGCGCCAGCAGTCATTCCGACAGCTACAATGAGCAGTTCTTC; v_call: TRBV23-1; clone_size: NA; j_call: TRBJ2-1; d_call: NA
cdr3_aa: CASKTGTSGTDTQYF; cdr3_nt: TGTGCCAGCAAAACCGGGACTAGCGGGACAGATACGCAGTATTTT; v_call: TRBV2; clone_size: NA; j_call: TRBJ2-3; d_call: TRBD2
cdr3_aa: CASSLRTGSEKLFF; cdr3_nt: TGTGCCAGCAGCTTACGGACAGGGTCTGAAAAACTGTTTTTT; v_call: TRBV11-2; clone_size: once; j_call: TRBJ1-4; d_call: TRBD1
cdr3_aa: CASSYSRTGDRTEAFF; cdr3_nt: TGTGCCAGCAGTTACTCGCGGACAGGGGATCGCACTGAAGCTTTCTTT; v_call: TRBV6-6; clone_size: few; j_call: TRBJ1-1; d_call: TRBD1
cdr3_aa: CSVEASGDSGYTF; cdr3_nt: TGCAGCGTTGAAGCATCAGGGGATAGTGGCTACACCTTC; v_call: TRBV29-1; clone_size: NA; j_call: TRBJ1-2; d_call: NA
cdr3_aa: CASSIPGRVVEAFF; cdr3_nt: TGTGCCAGTAGTATCCCTGGCAGGGTAGTTGAAGCTTTCTTT; v_call: TRBV19; clone_size: NA; j_call: TRBJ1-1; d_call: NA
cdr3_aa: CASSFSGRALRADTQYF; cdr3_nt: TGTGCCAGCAGCTTTAGCGGGAGGGCCCTCAGGGCAGATACGCAGTATTTT; v_call: TRBV7-8; clone_size: NA; j_call: TRBJ2-3; d_call: TRBD2